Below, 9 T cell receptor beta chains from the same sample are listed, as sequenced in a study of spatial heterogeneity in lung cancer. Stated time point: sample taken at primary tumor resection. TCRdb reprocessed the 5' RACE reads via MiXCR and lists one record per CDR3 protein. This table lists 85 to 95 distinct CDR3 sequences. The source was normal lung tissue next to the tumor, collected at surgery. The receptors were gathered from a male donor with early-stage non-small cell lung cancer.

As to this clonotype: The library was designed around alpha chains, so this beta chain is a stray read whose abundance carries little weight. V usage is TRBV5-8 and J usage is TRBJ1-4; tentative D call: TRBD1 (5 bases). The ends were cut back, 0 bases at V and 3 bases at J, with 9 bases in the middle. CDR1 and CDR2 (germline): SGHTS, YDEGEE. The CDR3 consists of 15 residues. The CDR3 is CASSLEGMSNEKLFF. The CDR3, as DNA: TGTGCCAGCAGCTTGGAGGGGATGTCTAATGAAAAACTGTTTTTT.

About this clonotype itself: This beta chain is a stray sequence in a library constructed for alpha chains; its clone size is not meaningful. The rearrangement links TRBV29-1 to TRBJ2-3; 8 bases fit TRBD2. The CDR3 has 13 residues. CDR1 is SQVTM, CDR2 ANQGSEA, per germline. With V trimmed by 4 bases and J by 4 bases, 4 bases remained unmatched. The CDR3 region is CSVGPGGADTQYF. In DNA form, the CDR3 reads TGCAGCGTTGGGCCCGGGGGGGCAGATACGCAGTATTTT.

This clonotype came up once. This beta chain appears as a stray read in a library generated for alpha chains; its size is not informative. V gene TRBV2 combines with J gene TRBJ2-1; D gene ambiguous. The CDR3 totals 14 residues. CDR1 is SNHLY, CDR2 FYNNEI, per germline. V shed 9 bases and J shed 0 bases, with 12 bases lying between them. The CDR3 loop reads CASTWGSSYNEQFF. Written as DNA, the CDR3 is TGTGCCAGTACATGGGGAAGCTCCTACAATGAGCAGTTCTTC.

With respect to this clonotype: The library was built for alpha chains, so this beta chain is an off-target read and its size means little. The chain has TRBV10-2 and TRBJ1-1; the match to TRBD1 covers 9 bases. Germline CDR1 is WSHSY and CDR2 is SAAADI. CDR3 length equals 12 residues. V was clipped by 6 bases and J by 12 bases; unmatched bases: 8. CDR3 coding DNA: TGCGCCAGCAGGGGGACAGGGCCCCTGCCTTTCTTT. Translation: CASRGTGPLPFF.

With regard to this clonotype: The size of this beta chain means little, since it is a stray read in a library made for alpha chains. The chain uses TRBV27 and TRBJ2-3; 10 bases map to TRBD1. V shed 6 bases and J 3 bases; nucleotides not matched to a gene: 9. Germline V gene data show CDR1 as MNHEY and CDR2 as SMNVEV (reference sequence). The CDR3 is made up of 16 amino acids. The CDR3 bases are TGTGCCAGCAGCGGCTACGACAGGGGGCGGACAGATACGCAGTATTTT. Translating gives CASSGYDRGRTDTQYF.

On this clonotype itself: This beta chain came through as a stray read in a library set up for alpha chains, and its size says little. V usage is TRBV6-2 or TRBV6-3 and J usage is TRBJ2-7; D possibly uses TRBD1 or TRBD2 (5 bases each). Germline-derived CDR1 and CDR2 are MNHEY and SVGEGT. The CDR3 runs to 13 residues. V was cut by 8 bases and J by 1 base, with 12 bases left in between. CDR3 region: CASALGTSYEQYF. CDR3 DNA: TGTGCCAGCGCCTTAGGGACGTCCTACGAGCAGTACTTC.

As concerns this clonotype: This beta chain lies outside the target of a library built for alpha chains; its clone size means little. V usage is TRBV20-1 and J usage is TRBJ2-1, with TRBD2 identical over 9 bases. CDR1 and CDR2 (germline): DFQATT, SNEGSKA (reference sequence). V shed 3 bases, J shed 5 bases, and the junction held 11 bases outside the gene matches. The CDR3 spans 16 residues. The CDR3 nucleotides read TGCAGTGCTAGCACGTCTCTTGGCGGGAGGGACAATGAGCAGTTCTTC. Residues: CSASTSLGGRDNEQFF.

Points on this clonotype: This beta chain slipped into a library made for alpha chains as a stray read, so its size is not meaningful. This CDR3 is CASSSDVNQPQHF. The CDR3 bases are TGCGCCAGCAGTTCAGACGTCAATCAGCCCCAGCATTTT. This chain uses TRBV10-2 with TRBJ1-5, with D unresolved. The CDR3 totals 13 residues. The germline V gene has CDR1 WSHSY and CDR2 SAAADI. V lost 5 bases and J 3 bases, leaving 8 bases between the germline ends.

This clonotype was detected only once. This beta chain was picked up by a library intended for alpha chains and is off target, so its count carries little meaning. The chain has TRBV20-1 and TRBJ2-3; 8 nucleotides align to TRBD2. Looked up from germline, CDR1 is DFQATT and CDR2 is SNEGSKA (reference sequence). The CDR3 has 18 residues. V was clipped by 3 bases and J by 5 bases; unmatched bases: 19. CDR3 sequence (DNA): TGCAGTGCTAGGGCGTACCCTAGCGGGTTAACGAAGCGAGATACGCAGTATTTT. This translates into CSARAYPSGLTKRDTQYF.